Sequencing of this TCR beta chain was carried out in a study of cytomegalovirus exposure and HLA in healthy donors (TCRdb year 2017). Regarding the study in general: According to a later analysis, the roughly 120 validation repertoires were produced on the same platform as the 680 or so repertoires of the first cohort. The study aimed to test whether cataloging public T cell receptors could reveal signatures of past pathogen exposure. Along with the roughly 670-subject first cohort, a separate validation cohort of 120 different subjects was used. High-throughput TCR immunosequencing, statistical association of individual TCRs with disease status, and machine learning were combined to predict cytomegalovirus infection status.

Libraries were prepared through the immunoSEQ multiplex PCR assay. Processing in the source paper ran as follows. A statistical classification framework was built for diagnosing cytomegalovirus status from the catalog of TCR beta chain sequences. This is the immuneACCESS table as TCRdb keeps it, with only in-frame sequences that have V and J called. A part of the clones is gone; compared with another copy, unresolved V genes explain less than half, and the rest is unexplained. The V and J calls and clone size are taken from that table; D and trimming were inferred from the DNA. The sample table holds 100,000 to 150,000 clones, of which 90% to 96% were seen once. The leading ten clones occupy less than 2% of the sample. The donors belonged to the validation cohort of approximately 130 subjects, which was separate from the roughly 700-subject first cohort. Only one count was recorded for this clone. Its antigen has not been determined. The input lacks base qualities; no much larger clone sits a single base away.

The germline V gene (reference sequence) specifies DFQATT as CDR1 and SNEGSKA as CDR2. Its CDR3 holds 11 amino acids, cysteine through phenylalanine. The CDR3 DNA has 33 bases and is translated from base 1. Trimming leaves V shorter by 0 bases and J shorter by 11 bases, with the junction holding 3 bases beyond the gene matches. The full study reports these points: A later analysis had no HLA typing for the validation cohort, so co-occurrence there was scored across all 120 or so repertoires. Across donors, most TCR sequences were observed very rarely, whereas some public TCRs were present in many individuals. Cytomegalovirus status was reported to be diagnosed by the classifier with high specificity and sensitivity in both the original and validation cohorts. A few of the identified cytomegalovirus-associated TCR beta chains were confirmed in vitro to be specific for cytomegalovirus antigens. In a later analysis, TCRs clustered in the first cohort were found to also tend to co-occur in the approximately 110 validation repertoires, with approximately 94% of cluster scores above 0. In the study, some 160 TCR beta chains were listed as associated with cytomegalovirus. It was suggested by the authors that the approach could potentially be generalized to other disease states and immunological phenotypes.

Sequencing was carried out using PBMCs. The chain couples TRBV20-1 to TRBJ1-2, and 7 junction bases match TRBD1. This clonotype originated in a man aged 18 to 30 in good health and CMV-seronegative. CDR3 sequence: CSAREGGHYTF. Here is the DNA: TGCAGTGCTAGAGAAGGGGGCCATTACACCTTC.